The present T cell receptor (beta chain) was sequenced within a study of response to subunit inactivated influenza vaccine. TCRdb re-derived calls from the RT-PCR reads in MiXCR, one entry per CDR3 protein. The sample lists about 540,000 distinct CDR3 sequences; roughly 23% were seen once. This clonotype was recorded many times. V lost 4 bases to trimming and J lost 7 bases; unmatched junction nucleotides: 5. The germline gives CDR1 SGHRS, CDR2 YFSETQ. The CDR3 covers 12 residues. A further study also used this sample, focusing on T cells expressing NK-cell markers. That source reports: TCR beta libraries carry UMIs added by 5'RACE template switching. HCMV seropositivity characterized most of the eight sequenced donors, and seronegativity one.

The chain recombines TRBV5-1 with TRBJ2-7, with 7 bases that match TRBD2. The TCR comes from a man aged 50 to 60 who received an inactivated influenza vaccine. The sequences come from CD4+ T cells sorted from PBMCs, collected 11 to 12 days after vaccination. The CDR3 region is CASSRLGGEQYF. CDR3 nucleotide sequence: TGCGCCAGCAGCCGCCTCGGGGGGGAGCAGTACTTC. Filled out from reference TRBV5-1 and TRBJ2-7, the complete variable domain reads KAGVTQTPRYLIKTRGQQVTLSCSPISGHRSVSWYQQTPGQGLQFLFEYFSETQRNKGNFPGRFSGRQFSNSRSEMNVSTLELGDSALYLCASSRLGGEQYFGPGTRLTVT.